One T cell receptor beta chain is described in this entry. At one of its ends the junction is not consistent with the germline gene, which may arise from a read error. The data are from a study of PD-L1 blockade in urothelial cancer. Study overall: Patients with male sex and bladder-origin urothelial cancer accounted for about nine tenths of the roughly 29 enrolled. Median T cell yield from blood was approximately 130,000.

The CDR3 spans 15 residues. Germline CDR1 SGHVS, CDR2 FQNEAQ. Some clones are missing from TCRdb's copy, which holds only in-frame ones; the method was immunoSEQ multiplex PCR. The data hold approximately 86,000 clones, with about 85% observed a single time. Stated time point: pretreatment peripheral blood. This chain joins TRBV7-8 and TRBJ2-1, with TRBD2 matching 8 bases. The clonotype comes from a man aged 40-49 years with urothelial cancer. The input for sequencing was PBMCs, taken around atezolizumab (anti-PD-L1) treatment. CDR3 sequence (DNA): TGTGCCAGCAGCCTAGCCGGACTAGCTCACAATGAGCAGTTCTTC. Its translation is CASSLAGLAHNEQFF.